This entry lists 6 T cell receptor beta chains sequenced from one sample in a study of shared clonotypes between healthy human individuals. It was CD45RO-negative cells, positively selected for CCR7, that made up naive CD8 cells, with terminally differentiated effector memory CD45RA+ cells excluded. Assay used: immunoSEQ multiplex PCR; TCRdb lists only in-frame clones, some missing. The sample includes about 700,000 clones, 92% of them seen just once. Sequencing input: naive CD8+ T cells sorted from blood. These receptors were obtained from a young man in good health.

This clone has more than one count but fewer than ten. J is TRBJ2-7 and V is TRBV7-2; D unresolved. The CDR3 covers 14 residues. Germline V CDR1 and CDR2: SGHTA, FQGNSA. The V gene lost 0 bases and the J gene lost 5 bases, with 11 bases spanning the gap. The CDR3 nucleotides are TGTGCCAGCAGCTTAGCGCCTGAACGGGACGAGCAGTACTTC. Protein product: CASSLAPERDEQYF.

The gene calls are TRBV7-9 and TRBJ2-1, with 8 bases that match TRBD2. CDR3 length equals 17 residues. The ends lost 0 bases at V and 12 bases at J; junction bases unmatched: 16. Germline CDR1 and CDR2: SEHNR and FQNEAQ (reference sequence). CDR3 DNA: TGTGCCAGCAGCTTAGCGGCTAGCGGGCTTACAATGAGCGGGCAGTTCTTC. This sequence encodes CASSLAASGLTMSGQFF.

The chain carries TRBV6-5 and TRBJ2-3; 7 bases agree with TRBD2. CDR1 MNHEY and CDR2 SVGAGI come from the germline V gene. J was trimmed by 0 bases and V by 4 bases; bases with no gene match: 4. There are 15 residues in the CDR3. CDR3 residues: CASSLAGTSTDTQYF. CDR3 nucleotide sequence: TGTGCCAGCAGTTTAGCGGGCACTAGCACAGATACGCAGTATTTT.

V and J are TRBV27 and TRBJ2-1; 9 nucleotides align to TRBD2. The CDR3 has 16 residues. The ends lost 0 bases at V and 6 bases at J; junction bases unmatched: 6. The germline CDR1 and CDR2 sequences are MNHEY and SMNVEV (reference sequence). The CDR3 protein is CASSLSAGGPFNEQFF. The CDR3, as DNA: TGTGCCAGCAGTTTATCGGCGGGAGGGCCGTTCAATGAGCAGTTCTTC.

This clone was recorded only once. This chain links TRBV27 with TRBJ2-6; D not resolved. Trimming took 8 bases from V and 1 from J, leaving 6 bases between them. The CDR3 runs to 13 residues. Per the germline V gene, CDR1 is MNHEY and CDR2 is SMNVEV (reference sequence). CDR3 amino acids: CASAFSGANVLTF. The CDR3 region has the DNA TGTGCCAGCGCTTTTTCTGGGGCCAACGTCCTGACTTTC.

In its sample, this clone was seen a few times. Since a much larger clone is just one base distant, this may be a read error. The genes are TRBV6-4 and TRBJ2-3, with D possibly matching TRBD2 (6 bases). With 0 bases removed from V and 2 bases from J, the gap between germline ends came to 9 bases. CDR1 and CDR2 (germline): MRHNA, SNTAGT. This CDR3 region has 15 residues. Here the CDR3 reads CASSDSAGTTDTQYF. The CDR3 DNA is TGTGCCAGCAGTGACTCCGCGGGAACCACAGATACGCAGTATTTT.